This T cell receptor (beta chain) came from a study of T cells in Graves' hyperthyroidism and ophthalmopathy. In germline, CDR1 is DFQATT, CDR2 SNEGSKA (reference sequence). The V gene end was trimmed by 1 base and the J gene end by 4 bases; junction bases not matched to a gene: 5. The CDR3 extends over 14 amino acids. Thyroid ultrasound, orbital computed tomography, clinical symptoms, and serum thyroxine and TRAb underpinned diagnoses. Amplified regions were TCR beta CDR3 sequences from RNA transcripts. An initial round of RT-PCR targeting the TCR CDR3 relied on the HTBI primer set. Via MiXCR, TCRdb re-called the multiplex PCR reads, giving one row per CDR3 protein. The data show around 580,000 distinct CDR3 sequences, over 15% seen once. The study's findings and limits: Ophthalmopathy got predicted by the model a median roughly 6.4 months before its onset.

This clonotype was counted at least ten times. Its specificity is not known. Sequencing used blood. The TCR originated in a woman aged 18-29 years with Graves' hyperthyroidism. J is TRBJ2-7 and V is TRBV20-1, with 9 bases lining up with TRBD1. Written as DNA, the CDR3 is TGCAGTGCTAGAGCCGGGACAGGGATTTACGAGCAGTACTTC. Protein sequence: CSARAGTGIYEQYF.